Shown below are 22 T cell receptor beta chains from a single sample sequenced in a study of blood T cell repertoires in COVID-19. The protocol was immunoSEQ multiplex PCR, while the TCRdb copy is restricted to in-frame clones and leaves out a portion. Of about 100,000 clones detected, 70% to 80% appear once; the ten largest clones hold about 24%. The sample comprised peripheral blood. The receptors stem from a human donor in a cohort sampled during active COVID-19.

V and J are TRBV7-8 and TRBJ2-7, with D possibly TRBD1 on 7 matching bases. Germline CDR1 and CDR2: SGHVS and FQNEAQ. CDR3 length equals 13 residues. Deletions cut 7 bases from V and 4 bases from J, with 14 bases between. Here the CDR3 reads CASTDREDYEQYF. The CDR3, as DNA: TGTGCCAGCACCGACAGGGAGGATTACGAGCAGTACTTC.

This clone was recorded once. J is TRBJ1-5 and V is TRBV29-1; TRBD1 might be the D (5 bases). V was cut by 5 bases and J by 6 bases, with 14 bases left in between. Per the germline V gene, CDR1 is SQVTM and CDR2 is ANQGSEA. This CDR3 has 13 residues. The CDR3 DNA reads as TGCAGCGTTTATTGGGGGGATGGTCAGCCCCAGCATTTT. Translating it yields CSVYWGDGQPQHF.

Only a few counts were recorded for this clone. The chain joins TRBV5-1 to TRBJ2-2; no reliable D call. The CDR3 consists of 14 residues. V lost 4 bases and J 0 bases, leaving 7 bases between the germline ends. Germline CDR1 SGHRS, CDR2 YFSETQ. The CDR3 loop reads CASSPRTNTGELFF. DNA of the CDR3: TGCGCCAGCAGCCCCAGAACGAACACCGGGGAGCTGTTTTTT.

The chain carries TRBV5-1 and TRBJ1-1, with a possible D match to TRBD1 (5 bases). CDR3 length equals 14 residues. V dropped 1 base and J dropped 3 bases, with 10 bases sitting between them. The germline V gene has CDR1 SGHRS and CDR2 YFSETQ. This chain's CDR3 is CASSLTTEYTEAFF. Here the CDR3 DNA reads TGCGCCAGCAGCTTGACGACAGAGTACACTGAAGCTTTCTTT.

The V and J genes are TRBV3-1 (or the pseudogene TRBV3-2) and TRBJ1-3, with 7 bases lining up with TRBD1. The CDR3 sequence is 15 residues long. V dropped 4 bases and J dropped 0; count of bases not matched to a gene: 3. Germline-derived CDR1 and CDR2 are LGHDT and YNNKEL (reference sequence). The CDR3 DNA follows: TGTGCCAGCAGCCCTGGGACAGACTCTGGAAACACCATATATTTT. It encodes CASSPGTDSGNTIYF.

This clone was seen only a few times. CDR3 region: CASSQSPIAGAHEQYF. The CDR3 nucleotides are TGTGCCAGCAGCCAAAGTCCTATAGCGGGAGCGCACGAGCAGTACTTC. The chain carries TRBV4-2 and TRBJ2-7, with TRBD2 matching 9 bases. Germline values: CDR1 LGHNA, CDR2 YNFKEQ. The CDR3 covers 16 residues. With V trimmed by 2 bases and J by 5 bases, 10 bases remained unmatched.

V gene TRBV2 combines with J gene TRBJ2-7; D is undetermined. The CDR3 runs 12 residues. Trimming took off 3 bases at V and 3 bases at J, with 6 bases between the two ends. Germline CDR1 SNHLY, CDR2 FYNNEI. For the CDR3, the DNA is TGTGCCAGCAGTGAGGCCAGCTACGAGCAGTACTTC. This codes for CASSEASYEQYF.

The chain combines TRBV30 with TRBJ1-2; 8 nucleotides agree with TRBD1. J gave up 4 bases and V 5 bases, and 3 bases lay outside the gene matches. This CDR3 comprises 12 residues. Germline lookup yields CDR1 GTSNPN and CDR2 SVGIG (reference sequence). CDR3 sequence reads: CAWGDRIYGYTF. The CDR3 region has the DNA TGTGCCTGGGGGGACAGGATCTATGGCTACACCTTC.

The rearrangement links TRBV28 to TRBJ2-1, with 8 bases identical to TRBD2. Germline V gives CDR1 MDHEN, CDR2 SYDVKM. After removal of 3 bases from V and 0 bases from J, the junction contained 16 bases not matched to a gene. This CDR3 comprises 20 residues. The DNA of the CDR3 is TGTGCCAGCAGTTTTGGGGGACTAGTCCAACTACAAAGCTCCTACAATGAGCAGTTCTTC. Translated: CASSFGGLVQLQSSYNEQFF.

This clone came up a few times. The rearrangement joins TRBV6-5 to TRBJ1-1; D ambiguous. Trimming removed 6 bases from V and 11 bases from J, with 13 bases in between. CDR3 length equals 11 residues. CDR1 is MNHEY, CDR2 SVGAGI, per germline. CDR3 region: CASRGPLKAFF. The CDR3 bases are TGTGCCAGCAGGGGCCCTCTGAAGGCTTTCTTT.

Only a few counts were recorded for this clone. The chain carries TRBV9 and TRBJ2-7, with 10 bases aligning to TRBD2. The CDR3 spans 17 residues. CDR1 and CDR2 from the germline V gene are SGDLS and YYNGEE. With V trimmed by 4 bases and J by 0 bases, 10 bases remained unmatched. The CDR3 loop is CASSPHSGRPTSYEQYF. The CDR3, as DNA: TGTGCCAGCAGCCCCCATAGCGGGAGGCCCACCTCCTACGAGCAGTACTTC.

The chain has TRBV5-1 and TRBJ1-4, with a possible D match to TRBD1 (6 bases). Germline CDR1 is SGHRS and CDR2 is YFSETQ. The V end lost 3 bases, the J end lost 3 bases, and 9 bases lay between the germline ends. The length of the CDR3 is 14 residues. The CDR3 coding sequence is TGCGCCAGCAGCTCCCGGACAGCTAATGAAAAACTGTTTTTT. The encoded protein is CASSSRTANEKLFF.

This clone was seen only once. V and J are TRBV27 and TRBJ2-7; 13 nucleotides line up with TRBD2. The CDR3 is made up of 13 amino acids. The trim removed 6 bases at V and 7 bases at J, leaving 3 bases unmatched. Per the germline V gene, CDR1 is MNHEY and CDR2 is SMNVEV (reference sequence). The CDR3 region is CASRGTSGTEQYF. CDR3 coding DNA: TGTGCCAGCAGGGGGACTAGCGGGACGGAGCAGTACTTC.

This clone has only one observation. V gene TRBV28 combines with J gene TRBJ2-7, with D tentatively TRBD2 (6 bases). The CDR3 runs to 15 residues. Germline-derived CDR1 and CDR2 are MDHEN and SYDVKM. The V and J ends lost 1 base and 4 bases respectively, with 14 bases between them. CDR3 nucleotides: TGTGCCAGCAGTTTATTTTCGGGACTCTCATACGAGCAGTACTTC. Translated, it gives CASSLFSGLSYEQYF.

This clone was found a few times. V gene TRBV19 combines with J gene TRBJ2-1, with D hard to call. This CDR3 has 14 amino acids. Germline-derived CDR1 and CDR2 are LNHDA and SQIVND (reference sequence). Deletions cut 5 bases from V and 3 bases from J, with 11 bases between. CDR3 nucleotide sequence: TGTGCCAGTAGTGGCACCCTGAACTACAATGAGCAGTTCTTC. Amino acid sequence: CASSGTLNYNEQFF.

The chain links TRBV19 to TRBJ2-2; 8 bases line up with TRBD1. V gave up 7 bases and J gave up 3 bases; unmatched junction bases: 7. Germline CDR1 reads LNHDA; CDR2 reads SQIVND (reference sequence). The CDR3 is 15 amino acids. DNA for the CDR3: TGTGCCAGTACCAGACGGACAGGGTACACCGGGGAGCTGTTTTTT. Protein product: CASTRRTGYTGELFF.

The V call is TRBV3-1 (or the pseudogene TRBV3-2), the J call TRBJ1-2; TRBD1 agrees at 7 bases. J lost 6 bases, V lost 3 bases, and 4 bases had no gene match. The CDR3 sequence is 13 residues long. Germline assignment: CDR1 LGHDT and CDR2 YNNKEL (reference sequence). The CDR3 DNA is TGTGCCAGCAGCCACCGGGACAGCAATGGCTACACCTTC. It yields the protein CASSHRDSNGYTF.

The rearrangement joins TRBV6-6 to TRBJ1-5, with TRBD1 as a possible D gene (6 bases). This CDR3 spans 14 amino acids. Per the germline V gene, CDR1 is MNHNY and CDR2 is SVGAGI (reference sequence). Trimming took 5 bases from V and 6 from J, leaving 14 bases between them. CDR3 in amino acids: CASSTGQYSQPQHF. The CDR3 nucleotides read TGTGCCAGCAGTACCGGACAGTACAGTCAGCCCCAGCATTTT.

V and J are TRBV18 and TRBJ1-4; TRBD1 is a possible D gene (5 bases). V was trimmed by 3 bases and J by 4 bases, leaving 12 bases between them. Germline assignment: CDR1 KGHSH and CDR2 LQKENI. This CDR3 is 15 amino acids long. The CDR3 is CASSPGQGLNEKLFF. The CDR3 DNA reads TGTGCCAGCTCACCGGGGCAGGGACTTAATGAAAAACTGTTTTTT.

This clone was recorded once. The chain carries TRBV5-4 and TRBJ2-1, with a weak D call TRBD2 (6 bases). The CDR3 is made up of 15 amino acids. The germline V and J ends were trimmed by 5 bases and 5 bases, with 17 bases remaining between them. The V gene's germline CDR1 is SGHNT and CDR2 YYREEE (reference sequence). CDR3 nucleotide sequence: TGTGCCAGCAGGGAGGGACCGGGATTAAACAATGAGCAGTTCTTC. Amino acids: CASREGPGLNNEQFF.

The chain employs TRBV19 and TRBJ1-1; 8 positions agree with TRBD1. With V trimmed by 3 bases and J by 4 bases, 4 bases remained unmatched. CDR3 length: 14 residues. Germline-derived CDR1 and CDR2 are LNHDA and SQIVND (reference sequence). In nucleotides, the CDR3 is TGTGCCAGTAGTATCCGGACAGGGAGCACTGAAGCTTTCTTT. Residues: CASSIRTGSTEAFF.

This chain connects TRBV6-4 to TRBJ2-3, with no clear D. V was trimmed by 3 bases and J by 2 bases, leaving 15 bases between them. This CDR3 is 16 amino acids long. Germline assignment: CDR1 MRHNA and CDR2 SNTAGT. The CDR3 sequence is CASSDLPGVITDTQYF. CDR3 DNA sequence: TGTGCCAGCAGTGATCTGCCAGGTGTTATCACAGATACGCAGTATTTT.